This T cell receptor beta chain was found in a study of cytomegalovirus exposure and HLA in healthy donors. Looking at the study overall: Assignment to the Caucasian-associated ancestry cluster applied to less than 85% of the roughly 420 genotyped donors. Study-level results: For most TCR sequences rarity was the rule, although some public TCRs occurred in many donors. Common viral pathogens seemed, in a later analysis, to connect with several of the most significant clusters.

Germline trimming cut 4 bases from V and 7 bases from J; bases unmatched to any gene: 13. In germline, CDR1 is MDHEN, CDR2 SYDVKM. CDR3 length equals 16 residues. PCR used 60 Vbeta primers and 13 Jbeta primers. Using immunoSEQ multiplex PCR, the repertoire was profiled, and TCRdb retains in-frame clones only, with some absent. Here the sample table reports roughly 74,000 clones. A note on this clone: Its specificity is not known.

Sequenced material: PBMCs. The genes are TRBV28 and TRBJ1-1, with 9 bases matching TRBD1. The sequence was collected from a female donor in good health and CMV-seropositive. The CDR3 spells CASSWNLRDRELEAFF. Written as DNA, the CDR3 is TGTGCCAGCAGTTGGAACCTCAGGGACAGGGAACTTGAAGCTTTCTTT.